The source of this TCR beta chain is a study of CD8 T cells in Susac syndrome (dated by TCRdb to about 2019). Notes on the research overall: Whether CD8+ T cell activation and differentiation in Susac syndrome was antigen driven was tested using repertoire sequencing. The clonality of the CD8+ T cell repertoire was compared across 11 to 12 healthy donors, about 14 Susac syndrome patients and about 16 multiple sclerosis patients. The paper as a whole reports these results and caveats: The TCR sequencing and HLA analysis was acknowledged to have included a relatively small number of individuals.

Peripheral blood CD8+ and CD4+ T cells from healthy donors, Susac syndrome patients and multiple sclerosis patients were profiled using high-throughput TCR beta sequencing. Healthy donors were included as age- and sex-matched controls. Bulk CD8+ and CD4+ T cells were purified by magnetic negative isolation, whereas CD8+ TEMRA cells were enriched by FACS. Blood was drawn into EDTA tubes, processed within 24 hours, and PBMCs were isolated by density gradient centrifugation. PBMCs intended for TCR sequencing were cryopreserved in liquid nitrogen and were subsequently thawed in a 37 degrees C water bath. The sorted or isolated CD4+, CD8+ and CD8+ TEMRA cells had a purity of 90% or higher. Notes on this clonotype: Its binding antigen is unknown. Per-base quality was not reported, and no clone a single base away is much larger than it.

CDR1 and CDR2, looked up from the germline V gene, are MDHEN and SYDVKM. The CDR3 holds 14 amino acids from the cysteine to the phenylalanine. Just the 42-base CDR3 DNA is kept, in frame starting at base 1. V is pared back by 3 bases and J by 5 bases, with 13 bases lying between the germline termini. RNA was extracted using the RNeasy kit, and roughly 0.5 to 1 ug of the RNA was reverse transcribed with random hexamers. TCR beta CDR3 regions were amplified with the immunoSEQ multiplex PCR assay covering 54 Vbeta and 13 Jbeta segments. Bias from PCR amplification was corrected by using a synthetic template baseline for primer optimization and for computational correction. Concerning the study's data processing: Reads were annotated to V, D and J genes according to IMGT and were analyzed with immunoSEQ Analyzer, with only productive sequences retained. Clonality was calculated as one minus the Shannon entropy normalized by log2 of the number of productive unique sequences. Public and private clones were assessed among the 100 most prevalent clones of each patient and control. Clones were defined as Susac-specific if absent from the healthy and MS cohorts, from 900 to 1,200 published viral clones and from other ImmuneACCESS disease sequences. TCRdb passed the public sequencing reads through fastp at Q25 and MiXCR, retaining productive beta sequences. Every CDR3 protein is listed once, alongside the most common genes and DNA of its rows. TCRdb's processing, not the authors' own work, is the source of the V and J calls. The sample table lists 70,000 or so distinct CDR3 sequences, over 90% of them with a count of one. 0.24% of the sample lies in the top ten.

This chain is built from TRBV28 and TRBJ2-5; TRBD1 is perhaps the D gene, given 6 matching bases. This sequence originates from a human donor in good health. The source material was CD8+ T cells from PBMCs. The nucleotide sequence reads TGTGCCAGCAGTTTGGGGCAGGGGCATGAGACCCAGTACTTC. It encodes CASSLGQGHETQYF.